This is a list of T cell receptor beta chains from one sample in a study of PD-L1 blockade in urothelial cancer. Sequencing was performed with immunoSEQ multiplex PCR; in TCRdb, only in-frame clones are kept and a portion is missing. The table shows about 45,000 clones, with roughly four fifths occurring only once. The source material was PBMCs, sampled around atezolizumab (anti-PD-L1) treatment. The receptors were sampled from a man aged 60 to 75 with urothelial cancer. Both conserved end residues are part of each CDR3. Each record gives: V gene, J gene, CDR3 protein.

TRBV11-2	TRBJ1-2	CASSPRGLNYGYTF
TRBV7-8	TRBJ2-7	CASSLTGLFTYEQYF
TRBV6-5	TRBJ2-1	CASSYSGGTAQFF
TRBV28	TRBJ2-7	CASSLGGQGSTHEQYF
TRBV6-5	TRBJ2-7	CASSYSESSYEQYF
TRBV9	TRBJ2-3	CASSSSGRAGDTQYF
TRBV5-6	TRBJ2-7	CASSPSGSYEQYF
TRBV2	TRBJ2-2	CASSQNTGELFF
TRBV5-1	TRBJ2-3	CASSQASQTPDTQYF
TRBV28	TRBJ1-5	CACRGISNQPQHF
TRBV11-2	TRBJ2-1	CASRGTSGSLYNEQFF
TRBV9	TRBJ2-5	CASSVGVFQETQYF
TRBV19	TRBJ2-7	CASSIRDRDYEQYF
TRBV7-2	TRBJ2-1	CASSLGGGEQFF
TRBV13	TRBJ2-7	CASSSGADTHYEQYF
TRBV6-1	TRBJ2-1	CASSEYGTGWSPFF
TRBV11-2	TRBJ2-1	CASSSGKSSYNEQFF
TRBV13	TRBJ2-3	CASSLGGGLRRGSTDTQYF
TRBV4-3	TRBJ2-1	CASSQSERDEQFF
TRBV11-3	TRBJ2-3	CASSVRGGLTDTQYF
TRBV7-2	TRBJ2-7	CASSPGAYEQYF
TRBV28	TRBJ2-7	CASSFPGQIYEQYF
TRBV10-3	TRBJ2-5	CAISESVSGEETQYF
TRBV7-9	TRBJ2-4	CASSTTTAGTGSQYF
TRBV7-9	TRBJ2-2	CASSLPGGGELFF
TRBV7-8	TRBJ2-7	CASSSGTVDYEQYF
TRBV30	TRBJ2-7	CAWSVAGRASYEQYF
TRBV25-1	TRBJ2-4	CASSARTSGSKNIQYF
TRBV9	TRBJ2-5	CASSGTIQETQYF
TRBV5-6	TRBJ2-5	CASSFARLVETQYF
TRBV20-1	TRBJ2-7	CSAGTTYEQYF
TRBV18	TRBJ2-2	CASSPAGQGALTGELFF
TRBV10-2	TRBJ1-2	CASTSSGRGGNYGYTF
TRBV29-1	TRBJ1-2	CSTGREINYGYTF
TRBV7-9	TRBJ2-5	CASSLDSYQETQYF
TRBV2	TRBJ1-5	CASSPQGGDQPQHF
TRBV5-4	TRBJ1-4	CASSPGTNEKLFF
TRBV29-1	TRBJ2-7	CSVEEQYEQYF
TRBV5-1	TRBJ1-5	CASSLAPRTGGGQPQHF
TRBV28	TRBJ1-3	CASSFPELRNSGNTIYF
TRBV5-1	TRBJ2-3	CASSPTLRGNTDTQYF
TRBV5-4	TRBJ1-1	CASSSRDRLEAFF
TRBV19	TRBJ1-2	CASSIWLDSFYGYTF
TRBV5-4	TRBJ2-7	CASSGSLAGGSTYEQYF
TRBV11-1	TRBJ2-1	CASSLGQGAFNEQFF
TRBV7-9	TRBJ1-3	CATNPREALSGNTIYF
TRBV4-2	TRBJ1-2	CASSPPGQGEARYGYTF
TRBV2	TRBJ2-5	CASSEGGGLEGTQYF
TRBV18	TRBJ2-5	CASSQSGETQYF
TRBV5-1	TRBJ1-1	CASSLGQGIGNTEAFF
TRBV10-2	TRBJ1-5	CASSFGGKDQPQHF